The clone carrying this T cell receptor (beta chain) was detected many times. The antigen is unknown. This sample is drawn from a study of shared clonotypes between healthy human individuals. Splitting of each subset's genomic DNA was done evenly across several immunoSEQ plates. Some clones are missing from TCRdb's copy, which holds only in-frame ones; the method was immunoSEQ multiplex PCR. This table has a few hundred thousand clones, around 78% appearing once. Unmatched junction bases numbered 8, after V lost 0 bases and J lost 8 bases. Germline-derived CDR1 and CDR2 are LNHNV and YYDKDF (reference sequence). This CDR3 spans 16 amino acids. Study results and limitations: Sequencing depth was a factor that was expected to affect clonotype sharing among donors.

The sequencing input was PBMCs. The V call is TRBV15, the J call TRBJ2-1, with 9 positions matching TRBD1. The TCR was taken from a woman in her 40s in good health. Some clones in this sample may be carry-over from other donors' samples. As DNA, the CDR3 is TGTGCCACCAGCAGAGATGCGGGACAGGGTGCCGATGAGCAGTTCTTC. Its protein product is CATSRDAGQGADEQFF.